This TCR beta chain stems from a study of blood T cell repertoires in COVID-19. Study summary: Sources were T cells, B-cell-depleted T cells, or PBMCs; the material itself was cDNA or gDNA.

Libraries were prepared by immunoSEQ multiplex PCR; TCRdb keeps only in-frame clonotypes and omits some of them. The sample carries about 270,000 clones, roughly 84% recorded once. V was cut by 1 base and J by 3 bases, with 11 bases left in between. The CDR3 is 16 amino acids. Germline CDR1 reads SGHRS; CDR2 reads YFSETQ. The sequenced sample was peripheral blood. V usage is TRBV5-1 and J usage is TRBJ2-6; TRBD1 might be the D (5 bases). The clonotype comes from a woman under 30 with acute or convalescent COVID-19. CDR3 sequence (DNA): TGCGCCAGCAGCTTGCGGCCAGGGCGTGGGGCCAACGTCCTGACTTTC. Translated, it gives CASSLRPGRGANVLTF.